This entry lists 13 T cell receptor beta chains sequenced from one sample in a study of tumor-infiltrating lymphocytes in localized non-small cell lung cancer. Produced via immunoSEQ multiplex PCR; TCRdb's table is partial and in-frame only. The sample lists under 8,500 clones, 74% occurring once. The sequencing input was uninvolved lung tissue not adjacent to the tumor. These receptors were taken from a human donor with non-small cell lung cancer.

The genes are TRBV5-1 and TRBJ2-2; 11 bases are a match to TRBD2. There are 18 residues in the CDR3. V gave up 0 bases and J gave up 4 bases; unmatched junction bases: 8. Germline V gene data show CDR1 as SGHRS and CDR2 as YFSETQ. The CDR3 spells CASSLALAGGPGTGELFF. CDR3 nucleotide sequence: TGCGCCAGCAGCTTGGCCTTAGCGGGAGGGCCGGGCACCGGGGAGCTGTTTTTT.

The chain links TRBV5-1 to TRBJ2-3; TRBD1 matches at 7 bases. The CDR3 extends over 15 amino acids. Germline trimming cut 0 bases from V and 8 bases from J; bases unmatched to any gene: 9. Germline V lookup: CDR1 SGHRS, CDR2 YFSETQ. In DNA, the CDR3 is TGCGCCAGCAGCTTGGACAAGGGGGCTTTAAGTACGCAGTATTTT. It yields the protein CASSLDKGALSTQYF.

This chain links TRBV29-1 with TRBJ1-2, with TRBD1 matching 9 bases. Germline CDR1 reads SQVTM; CDR2 reads ANQGSEA. Unmatched junction bases numbered 7, after V lost 6 bases and J lost 5 bases. This CDR3 region has 13 residues. The CDR3, as DNA: TGCAGCGTGGGGGGGGGACAGGGATATGGCTACACCTTC. This gives the protein CSVGGGQGYGYTF. The complete variable domain, with remaining parts taken from reference TRBV29-1 and TRBJ1-2, reads SAVISQKPSRDICQRGTSLTIQCQVDSQVTMMFWYRQQPGQSLTLIATANQGSEATYESGFVIDKFPISRPNLTFSTLTVSNMSPEDSSIYLCSVGGGQGYGYTFGSGTRLTVV.

In its sample, this clone was seen once. This sequence joins TRBV4-3 and TRBJ2-1, with a weak D call TRBD1 (5 bases). Germline CDR1 LGHNA, CDR2 YSLEER. V was cut by 1 base and J by 2 bases, with 6 bases left in between. The CDR3 length is 14 residues. The CDR3 DNA is TGCGCCAGCAGCCAAGGACAGCCCTACAATGAGCAGTTCTTC. Residues: CASSQGQPYNEQFF.

The chain links TRBV5-1 to TRBJ2-6; D gene ambiguous. With 0 bases removed from V and 2 bases from J, the gap between germline ends came to 6 bases. Germline assignment: CDR1 SGHRS and CDR2 YFSETQ. CDR3 length: 15 amino acids. CDR3 amino acids: CASSLGFPGANVLTF. The CDR3, as DNA: TGCGCCAGCAGCTTGGGGTTCCCTGGGGCCAACGTCCTGACTTTC.

V is TRBV7-2 and J is TRBJ1-5, with D perhaps matching TRBD1 (6 bases). This CDR3 has 14 amino acids. Per the germline V gene, CDR1 is SGHTA and CDR2 is FQGNSA. V dropped 5 bases and J dropped 4 bases, with 12 bases sitting between them. CDR3 in DNA: TGTGCCAGCAGCACTACACAGGGAAATCAGCCCCAGCATTTT. It yields the protein CASSTTQGNQPQHF.

This chain uses TRBV4-3 with TRBJ2-7; D unresolved. Germline CDR1 LGHNA, CDR2 YSLEER. The CDR3 is made up of 16 amino acids. V shed 1 base and J shed 2 bases, with 15 bases lying between them. In nucleotides, the CDR3 is TGCGCCAGCAGCCAAGCCCTGAAGTCTTTACCCTACGAGCAGTACTTC. It is translated as CASSQALKSLPYEQYF.

This rearrangement joins TRBV19 to TRBJ2-3; D possibly corresponds to TRBD2 (6 bases). This CDR3 region has 17 residues. The V gene lost 3 bases and the J gene lost 4 bases, with 20 bases spanning the gap. Germline CDR1 and CDR2: LNHDA and SQIVND (reference sequence). The CDR3 DNA sequence: TGTGCCAGTAGTATGGGGGGAACAGGCGGGATAGCAGATACGCAGTATTTT. This sequence encodes CASSMGGTGGIADTQYF.

The chain carries TRBV7-9 and TRBJ2-1, with TRBD2 matching over 11 bases. The CDR3 totals 16 residues. The germline gives CDR1 SEHNR, CDR2 FQNEAQ (reference sequence). V lost 0 bases and J lost 5; bases outside the gene matches: 3. CDR3 sequence: CASSLAGTSGNNEQFF. The CDR3, as DNA: TGTGCCAGCAGCTTAGCGGGGACTAGCGGTAACAATGAGCAGTTCTTC. Supplemented by reference TRBV7-9 and TRBJ2-1, the full variable domain reads DTGVSQNPRHKITKRGQNVTFRCDPISEHNRLYWYRQTLGQGPEFLTYFQNEAQLEKSRLLSDRFSAERPKGSFSTLEIQRTEQGDSAMYLCASSLAGTSGNNEQFFGPGTRLTVL.

This clone has a single count. This chain joins TRBV7-9 and TRBJ1-1; no clear D gene. The CDR3 extends over 15 amino acids. CDR1 and CDR2 from the germline V gene are SEHNR and FQNEAQ (reference sequence). Deletions cut 6 bases from V and 4 bases from J, with 18 bases between. The CDR3 nucleotides are TGTGCCAGCAGTAGGACGACCTCTACGTCCACTGAAGCTTTCTTT. It specifies CASSRTTSTSTEAFF.

Written as DNA, the CDR3 is TGTGCCAGCAGCGTAGGGGCAGGACATCGGGAGTTCAATGAGCAGTTCTTC. This codes for CASSVGAGHREFNEQFF. This chain uses TRBV9 with TRBJ2-1; perhaps TRBD2 as D (6 bases). The CDR3 has 17 amino acids. The germline V gene has CDR1 SGDLS and CDR2 YYNGEE. V lost 0 bases, J lost 6 bases, and 19 bases lay in between.

V usage is TRBV29-1 and J usage is TRBJ1-2; D gene unclear. This CDR3 has 12 residues. Germline V lookup: CDR1 SQVTM, CDR2 ANQGSEA. V gave up 3 bases and J gave up 0 bases, with 5 bases separating them. CDR3 protein: CSVDQANYGYTF. CDR3 bases: TGCAGCGTTGATCAAGCTAACTATGGCTACACCTTC. Full variable domain (outside the CDR3, taken from reference TRBV29-1 and TRBJ1-2): SAVISQKPSRDICQRGTSLTIQCQVDSQVTMMFWYRQQPGQSLTLIATANQGSEATYESGFVIDKFPISRPNLTFSTLTVSNMSPEDSSIYLCSVDQANYGYTFGSGTRLTVV.

V is TRBV10-2 and J is TRBJ2-7; D is undetermined. The V and J ends lost 7 bases and 5 bases respectively, with 6 bases between them. Germline loops: CDR1 WSHSY, CDR2 SAAADI. CDR3 length: 10 amino acids. The CDR3 nucleotides read TGCGCCAGCAATATGAACGAGCAGTACTTC. The encoded protein is CASNMNEQYF.